This note documents a single TCR beta chain sequence. The data were produced by immunoSEQ multiplex PCR, yet TCRdb's version contains in-frame clones alone and is incomplete. The table records 72,000 or so clones, 75% to 90% of them present only once. This record comes from a study of blood T cell repertoires in COVID-19. The germline CDR1 and CDR2 sequences are SGHRS and YFSETQ. The CDR3 is made up of 15 amino acids. Unmatched junction bases numbered 14, after V lost 4 bases and J lost 8 bases. This sequence was found in a man aged 45-65 years with active COVID-19. Sequencing was carried out using peripheral blood. The genes are TRBV5-1 and TRBJ1-2; TRBD1 aligns across 7 bases. The CDR3: CASSGGQVDPSGYTF. The CDR3 DNA reads TGCGCCAGCAGCGGCGGACAGGTGGACCCCTCCGGCTACACCTTC.